This TCR beta chain appears in the sequencing data of a study of T cells in Graves' hyperthyroidism and ophthalmopathy. The length of the CDR3 is 14 residues. Trimming left V 5 bases short and J 0 bases short, with 8 bases between. Germline values: CDR1 MNHEY, CDR2 SVGEGT. Amplified regions were TCR beta CDR3 sequences from RNA transcripts. An initial round of RT-PCR targeting the TCR CDR3 relied on the HTBI primer set. TCRdb used MiXCR to reprocess the multiplex PCR reads, holding one entry per CDR3 protein. The table shows around 450,000 distinct CDR3 sequences, with 15% to 18% occurring only once. Out of approximately 10 ml of fresh peripheral blood came the PBMCs. Study-wide points: Among thyroid clonotypes expanded above 0.001, most also appeared in blood.

This clonotype was counted a few times. The target antigen is unknown. This chain joins TRBV6-2 or TRBV6-3 and TRBJ1-5, with no clear D. Specimen: blood. The sequence derives from a young woman with Graves' hyperthyroidism. The CDR3 DNA follows: TGTGCCAGCAGTGTGACCCATAGCAATCAGCCCCAGCATTTT. Protein sequence: CASSVTHSNQPQHF.